This TCR beta chain derives from a study of blood T cell repertoires in COVID-19. Data came from immunoSEQ multiplex PCR; TCRdb stores just in-frame clones and leaves some out. Of 250,000 or so clones detected, 80% to 90% appear once; the ten largest clones hold around 3.1%. Participants were aged about 18 to 90 years, lived in around 25 US areas, and enrolled virtually. The source of this sequence is a woman aged 40 to 50 who had been exposed to COVID-19. The sample consisted of PBMCs or T cells enriched from blood (not recorded which).

This chain's CDR3 is CASSVEGLAGADTQYF. For the CDR3, the DNA is TGTGCCAGCAGCGTAGAGGGACTAGCAGGTGCAGATACGCAGTATTTT. The chain has TRBV9 and TRBJ2-3, with TRBD2 matching over 9 bases. Germline V gives CDR1 SGDLS, CDR2 YYNGEE. J gave up 4 bases and V 0 bases, and 6 bases lay outside the gene matches. The CDR3 spans 16 residues.